Listed below are T cell receptor beta chains from one sample, sequenced in a study of blood T cell repertoires in COVID-19. Some clones are missing from TCRdb's copy, which holds only in-frame ones; the method was immunoSEQ multiplex PCR. The data contain 150,000 to 200,000 clones, approximately 87% of them singletons. The sequencing sample was made of peripheral blood. These receptors all stem from a woman aged 60-75 years with COVID-19, enrolled during active disease. CDR3s leave out the opening cysteine and the closing phenylalanine or tryptophan. Fields, in order: CDR3 protein, V gene, J gene, D gene. A D gene is named only where the DNA matches it firmly.

cdr3_aa: ASSYGGTDNEKLF
v_call: TRBV6-6
j_call: TRBJ1-4
d_call: .

cdr3_aa: ASSQLTGVGSPLH
v_call: TRBV4-3
j_call: TRBJ1-6
d_call: TRBD1

cdr3_aa: ASSFGTGRNSPLH
v_call: TRBV5-5
j_call: TRBJ1-6
d_call: TRBD1

cdr3_aa: ATSRDTGTAYEQY
v_call: TRBV15
j_call: TRBJ2-7
d_call: TRBD1

cdr3_aa: ASSFSGQAF
v_call: TRBV5-1
j_call: TRBJ1-1
d_call: .

cdr3_aa: ASSVGGGSNTGELF
v_call: TRBV9
j_call: TRBJ2-2
d_call: .

cdr3_aa: ASSVAGTYNEQF
v_call: TRBV9
j_call: TRBJ2-1
d_call: .

cdr3_aa: ASSFSTGTYEQY
v_call: TRBV7-2
j_call: TRBJ2-7
d_call: TRBD1

cdr3_aa: ASSSGGFYGYT
v_call: TRBV6-5
j_call: TRBJ1-2
d_call: .

cdr3_aa: ASSLDSSGANVLT
v_call: TRBV5-5
j_call: TRBJ2-6
d_call: .

cdr3_aa: ASSSLLRRIYEQY
v_call: TRBV28
j_call: TRBJ2-7
d_call: .